The rows below give T cell receptor beta chains drawn from one sample of a study. MiXCR, applied by TCRdb to the RT-PCR reads, yields one record per CDR3 protein. The sample has more than 600,000 distinct CDR3 sequences, approximately 14% seen once; the top ten hold roughly 3.9%. The material sequenced was memory CD4+ T cells from blood. The receptors originated from a female donor in good health, serving as a healthy control. Each CDR3 is given with its conserved first and last residue. The order of the fields is D gene, V gene, J gene, clone size, CDR3 DNA, CDR3 protein. A D gene is named only where the DNA matches it firmly. Rows give clone size only sometimes, using once, few, many, or a class for an expanded clone.

.	TRBV12-3/TRBV12-4	TRBJ2-3	.	TGTGCCAGCGATGGGGCAGGGAAGGGCACAGATACGCAGTATTTT	CASDGAGKGTDTQYF
TRBD2	TRBV6-1	TRBJ2-7	.	TGTGCCAGCAGGCGGGAGGGCGAAGGTGCTAAGCAGTACTTC	CASRREGEGAKQYF
TRBD2	TRBV20-1	TRBJ2-7	few	TGCAGTGCAATTAGCGGGAAGGAAAATCTGTACTTC	CSAISGKENLYF
.	TRBV27	TRBJ2-7	few	TGTGCCAGTCTCCCGGAAGCCGAGCAGTACTTC	CASLPEAEQYF
.	TRBV7-9	TRBJ1-2	.	TGTGCCAGCAGCCTAGTTATGGGCGCGGACATGAAGGACTATGGCTACACCTTC	CASSLVMGADMKDYGYTF
.	TRBV5-6	TRBJ2-3	.	TGTGCCAGCAGCTGGGGTGAGGGCACAGATACGCAGTATTTT	CASSWGEGTDTQYF
.	TRBV5-5	TRBJ2-3	.	TGTGCCAGCAATACTAGGGCAACGCAGTATTTT	CASNTRATQYF
.	TRBV29-1	TRBJ2-3	many	TGCAGCGTTAGCGGGTACACAGATACGCAGTATTTT	CSVSGYTDTQYF
.	TRBV7-9	TRBJ1-6	few	TGTGCCAGCAGCTTAGCCAGGGCGGGTTCACCCCTCCACTTT	CASSLARAGSPLHF
.	TRBV11-2	TRBJ2-7	.	TGTGCCAGCAGCCCCTCGACCGCCGAGCAGTACTTC	CASSPSTAEQYF
.	TRBV20-1	TRBJ2-3	many	TGCAGTGCTAGTGGCGGTGCTACGACAGATACGCAGTATTTT	CSASGGATTDTQYF
.	TRBV7-2	TRBJ2-4	.	TGTGCCAGCAGCCCACCCCCAGACCGTAGGAATGCCCTAGCCAAAAACATTCAGTACTTC	CASSPPPDRRNALAKNIQYF
.	TRBV20-1	TRBJ2-1	many	TGCAGTGCCCAAATGGTCGGGGAGGATGAGCAGTTCTTC	CSAQMVGEDEQFF
.	TRBV20-1	TRBJ1-2	many	TGCAGTGCTATCCTACAAGAGGATATTGGCTACACCTTC	CSAILQEDIGYTF
TRBD1	TRBV4-1	TRBJ1-5	few	TGCGCCAGCAGCCTTTTATCACAGGGGGGCGTTCAGCCCCAGCATTTT	CASSLLSQGGVQPQHF
TRBD1	TRBV7-8	TRBJ1-5	few	TGTGCCAGCGCCCCAGGGGGACAGGGTATAGGTCAGCCCCAGCATTTT	CASAPGGQGIGQPQHF
TRBD1	TRBV5-1	TRBJ1-1	few	TGCGCCAGCAGCCTCCCCAGGGGGAAGAACACTGAAGCTTTCTTT	CASSLPRGKNTEAFF
TRBD2	TRBV20-1	TRBJ2-3	.	TGCAGTGCTACCAGCGGGAGGACGGCAGATACGCAGTATTTT	CSATSGRTADTQYF
.	TRBV30	TRBJ2-2	many	TGTGCCTGGAGTGGGTCTACCGGGGAGCTGTTTTTT	CAWSGSTGELFF
.	TRBV20-1	TRBJ2-6	.	TGCAGTGCTAGAGATCAATGGGGTAGCGGTACCTCTGGGGCCAACGTCCTGACTTTC	CSARDQWGSGTSGANVLTF
.	TRBV6-4	TRBJ2-1	many	TGTGCCAGCGCCTCCGGGCCGAGCTCCTACAATGAGCAGTTCTTC	CASASGPSSYNEQFF
.	TRBV6-1	TRBJ1-5	.	TGTGCCAGCAGCCACCCGGTGGGTTTTAGCAATCAGCCCCAGCATTTT	CASSHPVGFSNQPQHF
TRBD1	TRBV7-8	TRBJ2-1	.	TGTGCCAGCAGCTTGGAGGACAGGGCCAATGAGCAGTTCTTC	CASSLEDRANEQFF
TRBD1	TRBV20-1	TRBJ2-3	many	TGCAGTGCTCCCAACAGGGGTACTGGAGATACGCAGTATTTT	CSAPNRGTGDTQYF